The present T cell receptor beta chain was sequenced within a study of CD8+ T cells in alopecia areata. As the sequencing template, cDNA was produced by extracting RNA and reverse transcribing it. Only in-frame clones appear in the TCRdb table, and some are missing; sequencing was by immunoSEQ multiplex PCR. The sample shows fewer than 200,000 clones, 55% to 75% of them seen only once. This clone has more than one count but fewer than ten. Its antigen is as yet unknown. Study-wide results and limits: Besides other cells, scalp samples also yield sequences of resident alphabeta T cells from normal skin. Tofacitinib produced a significant decrease in scalp clonality and in expanded CD8+ clones among the top 100.

The treatment: oral pan-JAK inhibitor, 5-10 mg twice daily. Trimming removed 0 bases from V and 0 bases from J, with 14 bases in between. The CDR3 contains 16 residues. The germline CDR1 and CDR2 sequences are GTSNPN and SVGIG (reference sequence). The material was CD4+ T cells sorted from blood, obtained at week 24, from a patient treated with tofacitinib. The source is a human donor with alopecia areata. The chain has TRBV30 and TRBJ1-1; the D gene is possibly TRBD1 (6 bases). The DNA for the CDR3 is TGTGCCTGGAGTGTACAGAGGGGGTGGATGAACACTGAAGCTTTCTTT. This gives the protein CAWSVQRGWMNTEAFF.